This T cell receptor (beta chain) came from a study of blood T cell repertoires in COVID-19. Study-wide background: The United States, Italy and Spain supplied acute and convalescent COVID-19 samples.

CDR3 length: 16 residues. V shed 4 bases and J 6 bases; nucleotides not matched to a gene: 12. Germline assignment: CDR1 SEHNR and CDR2 FQNEAQ (reference sequence). Some clones are missing from TCRdb's copy, which holds only in-frame ones; the method was immunoSEQ multiplex PCR. The sample includes 50,000 to 75,000 clones, more than 85% of them seen just once. The TCR comes from a man older than 75 in a cohort sampled during active COVID-19. The specimen sequenced was peripheral blood. The chain combines TRBV7-9 with TRBJ2-7; 10 bases are a match to TRBD1. CDR3 in DNA: TGTGCCAGCAGCTCCGCCAGAGGGACAGGGGCGGGCGAGCAGTACTTC. Its protein product is CASSSARGTGAGEQYF.